This T cell receptor (beta chain) was observed in a study of human T cells and chemical hapten exposure. Findings and caveats of the study: There were significantly more large CDR3 similarity clusters among expanded TCRs than among controls.

In the library, unique molecular identifiers were attached to individual cDNA molecules. Using its own MiXCR run on the RACE reads, TCRdb lists one record per CDR3 protein. The sample contains fewer than 95,000 distinct CDR3 sequences, approximately 9.9% of which appear only once. This clonotype was observed a few times. Its specificity is unknown. Regarding time point: patch test 2, 6 weeks after DPC sensitization. Indicated treatment: therapeutic diphenylcyclopropenone sensitization with weekly scalp DPC. This sequence originates from a man aged 35-49 years with alopecia areata. Some clones in this sample may be carry-over from other donors' samples. The sample consisted of whole blood, taken in connection with sensitization to the hapten diphenylcyclopropenone (DPC).

In nucleotides, the CDR3 is TGTGCCATCAGTGACGGCCAGAGACCCGGGGAGCTGTTTTTT. Translation gives CAISDGQRPGELFF. The chain joins TRBV10-3 to TRBJ2-2; D is unclear. The germline V and J ends were trimmed by 3 bases and 6 bases, with 11 bases remaining between them. The CDR3 runs to 14 residues. Germline V gene data show CDR1 as ENHRY and CDR2 as SYGVKD.